This entry is about one T cell receptor (beta chain). The antigen is undetermined. Data came from immunoSEQ multiplex PCR; TCRdb stores just in-frame clones and leaves some out. The data hold roughly 100,000 clones, with 70% to 90% observed a single time. This sample is part of a study of T cell responses to AZD1222 COVID-19 vaccine. This CDR3 is built from 18 residues. The study, taken as a whole, reports: When two AZD1222 doses had been given, Spike-specific TCR breadth and depth rose. The CD4 TCRs associated with vaccination extended across spike and predominated at 160-218 and 743-854. White British people made up most donors, females outnumbered males, and clonal diversity was possibly underestimated.

This chain links TRBV21-1 with TRBJ2-6; whether TRBD1, the table's D call, matches the DNA was not checked. TRBV21-1 is deemed a pseudogene. This receptor was obtained from an adult in good health. Sample: peripheral blood, taken on day 0 of AZD1222 vaccination. DNA for the CDR3: TGTGCCAGCAGCAAAGGGAAAACAGGGGTAGCTGGGGCCAACGTCCTGACTTTC. Encoded protein: CASSKGKTGVAGANVLTF.